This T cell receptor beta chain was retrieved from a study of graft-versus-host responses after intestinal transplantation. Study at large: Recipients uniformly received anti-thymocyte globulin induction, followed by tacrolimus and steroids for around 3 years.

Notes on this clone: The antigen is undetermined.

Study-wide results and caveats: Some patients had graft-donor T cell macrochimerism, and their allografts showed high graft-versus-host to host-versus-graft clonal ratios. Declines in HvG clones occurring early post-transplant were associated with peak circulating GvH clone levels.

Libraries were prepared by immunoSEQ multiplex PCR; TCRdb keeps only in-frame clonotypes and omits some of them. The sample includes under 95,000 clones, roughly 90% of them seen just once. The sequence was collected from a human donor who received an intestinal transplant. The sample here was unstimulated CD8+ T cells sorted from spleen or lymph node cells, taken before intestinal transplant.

The CDR3, as DNA: TGTGCCAGCAGCTCCGGGGGACTAGGTCCGGGTAATGAGCAGTTCTTC. This gives the protein CASSSGGLGPGNEQFF. The V gene is TRBV5-4, the J gene TRBJ2-1, with 8 bases that match TRBD2. Germline lookup yields CDR1 SGHNT and CDR2 YYREEE (reference sequence). V lost 3 bases and J lost 7; bases outside the gene matches: 12. This CDR3 region has 16 residues.